This paragraph reports one T cell receptor (beta chain). The antigen remains undetermined. The record originates from a study of T cell responses to AZD1222 COVID-19 vaccine. Overall study findings and caveats: Unmutated regions of variants are reportedly targeted by nearly half of spike-specific TCRs. Increases in Spike-specific TCR breadth and depth were seen after two AZD1222 doses. Clonal diversity was possibly underestimated; the donors were predominantly white British and more often female.

Only in-frame clones appear in the TCRdb table, and some are missing; sequencing was by immunoSEQ multiplex PCR. Here the sample spans 110,000 to 150,000 clones, 70% to 90% being singletons. The CDR3 is 13 amino acids. Trimming removed 6 bases from V and 10 bases from J; junction bases left unmatched: 8. CDR1 and CDR2 (germline): MNHEY, SVGAGI. The receptor was isolated from an adult in good health. This specimen was peripheral blood, taken on day 0 of AZD1222 vaccination. The chain recombines TRBV6-5 with TRBJ2-1; 8 bases are shared with TRBD1. The CDR3 region has the DNA TGTGCCAGCAGCTTGGGACAGGTCGGCGAGCAGTTCTTC. Amino acids: CASSLGQVGEQFF.